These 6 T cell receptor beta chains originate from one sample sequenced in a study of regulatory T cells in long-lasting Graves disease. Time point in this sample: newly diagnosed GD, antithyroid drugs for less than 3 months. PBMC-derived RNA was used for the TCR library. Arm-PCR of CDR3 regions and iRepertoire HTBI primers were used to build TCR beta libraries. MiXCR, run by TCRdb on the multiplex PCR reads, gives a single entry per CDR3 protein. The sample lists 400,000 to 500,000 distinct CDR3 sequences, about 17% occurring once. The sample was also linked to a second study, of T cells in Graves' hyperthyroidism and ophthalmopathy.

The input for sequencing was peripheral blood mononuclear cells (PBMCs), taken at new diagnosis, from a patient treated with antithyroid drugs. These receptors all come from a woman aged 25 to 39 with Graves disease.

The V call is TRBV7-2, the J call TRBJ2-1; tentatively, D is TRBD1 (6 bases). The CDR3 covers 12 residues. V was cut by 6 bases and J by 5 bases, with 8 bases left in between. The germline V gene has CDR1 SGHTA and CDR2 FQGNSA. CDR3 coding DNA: TGTGCCAGCAGAGGACAGAACAATGAGCAGTTCTTC. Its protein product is CASRGQNNEQFF.

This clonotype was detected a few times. The CDR3 loop is CASSFRTDASTNGYTF. DNA of the CDR3: TGTGCCAGCAGTTTTCGGACAGACGCATCAACTAATGGCTACACCTTC. The chain carries TRBV27 and TRBJ1-2; TRBD1 is a possible D gene (6 bases). Germline V CDR1 and CDR2: MNHEY, SMNVEV (reference sequence). This CDR3 spans 16 amino acids. The V gene lost 3 bases and the J gene lost 6 bases, with 20 bases spanning the gap.

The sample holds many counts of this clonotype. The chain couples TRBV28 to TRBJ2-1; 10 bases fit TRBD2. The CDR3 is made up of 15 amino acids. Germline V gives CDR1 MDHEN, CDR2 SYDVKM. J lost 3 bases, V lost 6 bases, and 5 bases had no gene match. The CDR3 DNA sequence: TGTGCCAGCAGCCTTAGCGGGAGGATCTACAATGAGCAGTTCTTC. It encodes CASSLSGRIYNEQFF.

As DNA, the CDR3 is TGTGCCATCAGTGACAAGGGGGGCCCAGATACGCAGTATTTT. Translated: CAISDKGGPDTQYF. The genes are TRBV10-3 and TRBJ2-3; D may correspond to TRBD1 or TRBD2 (6 bases each). CDR3 length equals 14 residues. V was pared by 3 bases and J by 4 bases, with 11 bases between. Germline V gene lookup returns CDR1 ENHRY and CDR2 SYGVKD.

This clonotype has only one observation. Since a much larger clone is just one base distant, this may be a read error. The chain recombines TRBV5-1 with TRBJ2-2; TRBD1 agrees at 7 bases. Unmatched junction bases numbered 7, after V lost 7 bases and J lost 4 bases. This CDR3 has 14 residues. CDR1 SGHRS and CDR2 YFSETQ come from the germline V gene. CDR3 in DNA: TGCGCCAGCGAGGGGGCGGACTCCACCGGGGAGCTGTTTTTT. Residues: CASEGADSTGELFF.

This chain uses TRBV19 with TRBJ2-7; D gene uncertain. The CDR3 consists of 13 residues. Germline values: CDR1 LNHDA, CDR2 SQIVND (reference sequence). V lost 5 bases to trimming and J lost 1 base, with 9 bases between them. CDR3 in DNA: TGTGCCAGTAGTGTGACATCGTCCTACGAGCAGTACTTC. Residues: CASSVTSSYEQYF.